This TCR beta chain was found in a study of immune heterogeneity within non-small cell lung tumors (dated by TCRdb to between 2018 and 2020). Turning to the overall study: By histology, the tumors were several squamous cell carcinomas, around 10 non-squamous carcinomas and 1 tumor not otherwise specified. To examine intratumoral immune heterogeneity, the study used whole-exome sequencing, RNA-seq and TCR beta repertoire sequencing on multiple spatially distinct regions of each NSCLC tumor. TCR repertoire analysis included 57 tumor loci from about 15 patients, whereas transcriptome data included only 45 or so loci from around eleven patients. For mutant peptides 8 to 11 amino acids long, netMHCpan-3.0 predicted neoantigen binding to the HLA alleles of each patient.

Study-wide conclusions, independent of this receptor: Local T-cell repertoire clonality showed a statistically significant but moderate positive correlation with local tumor mutational burden (R about 0.34). Identical dominant CDR3B clonotypes recurred across loci within a patient, yet different tumor locations also harbored unique high-frequency clones. High-frequency TCR beta clonotypes were found to be largely distinct between individual patients.

This clonotype appeared many times. Its cognate antigen has yet to be identified. The sample holds no much larger clone one base away, and base qualities are not on file. The TCR template was genomic DNA extracted from bulk tumor tissue, and 500 to 650 ng of gDNA was amplified for each sample. During surgery, multiple biopsies were taken from each primary tumor and placed as far apart as possible within the tumor mass. The study cohort was described as untreated, and patients were newly diagnosed NSCLC cases undergoing curative surgery. The donors were fewer than 18 patients with newly diagnosed non-small cell lung cancer who were having surgery with curative intent. Resected tumor masses were reviewed by two independent pathologists. Only high-quality DNA and RNA samples were carried forward to sequencing. Including the terminal cysteine and phenylalanine, the CDR3 comprises 18 residues. Kept here is only the CDR3 DNA, which spans 54 bases and is read in frame from base 1. Germline trimming: 4 bases from V, 4 bases from J; junction bases outside gene matches: 11. As encoded in the germline V gene, CDR1 is MGHRA while CDR2 is YSYEKL.

The TCR beta CDR3 region was amplified with a multiplex PCR system whose first round of roughly 11 cycles used 32 V-gene forward primers and 13 J-gene reverse primers. The first PCR round was done with a QIAGEN Multiplex PCR Kit, and the primer sequences were filed in Chinese patent CN105087789A. Illumina universal primers were added in a second PCR round performed with the Phusion High-Fidelity PCR Kit. TCR libraries were paired-end sequenced at 151 bp read length on the Illumina HiSeq X Ten platform. As for the authors' bioinformatics: Cutadapt removed reads without multiplex PCR primers, PEAR merged read pairs, and MiXCR with default settings called CDR3 regions. Repertoire diversity used Shannon entropy, and clonality was computed as one minus Shannon entropy divided by ln of productive unique sequence count. A clonotype counted as a dominant or high-frequency T-cell clone when its frequency was 0.5% or higher. The public reads were quality trimmed at Q25 with fastp and then assembled into clones with MiXCR by TCRdb, keeping productive beta chains. Rows are unified per CDR3 protein, each entry keeping the most common DNA and genes. The V and J calls shown here were made by TCRdb, not taken from the authors' results. The table for this sample lists roughly 9,700 distinct CDR3 sequences; less than 20% of them were counted only once. About 3.5% of the sample belongs to the ten largest clones.

The chain couples TRBV4-1 to TRBJ1-6; 9 of the junction bases match TRBD1. Material for sequencing was lung tumor tissue. The source of this sequence is a man aged 35-49 years with non-small cell lung cancer. CDR3 protein: CASSLGQGLSHYNSPLHF. The DNA reads TGCGCCAGCAGCCTTGGACAGGGGCTAAGTCATTATAATTCACCCCTCCACTTT.